This T cell receptor beta chain is drawn from a study of blood T cell repertoires in COVID-19. About the research overall: COVID-19 samples from acute and convalescent phases originated in the United States, Italy and Spain. In each case, the material was cDNA or gDNA derived from T cells, B-cell-depleted T cells, or PBMCs.

Patients from Seattle were sampled longitudinally, starting during active infection. The count of this clone is one. Germline V gene sequence: CDR1 SGHVS, CDR2 FQNEAQ. This CDR3 comprises 14 residues. V lost 2 bases and J lost 2; bases outside the gene matches: 1. Some clones are missing from TCRdb's copy, which holds only in-frame ones; the method was immunoSEQ multiplex PCR. The data contain 200,000 or so clones, around 89% of them singletons. The sequencing input was peripheral blood. The V gene is TRBV7-8, the J gene TRBJ1-2; 8 bases align to TRBD1. This receptor was taken from a man aged 30-40 years with COVID-19, enrolled during active disease. CDR3 sequence: CASSLYRGNYGYTF. As DNA, the CDR3 is TGTGCCAGCAGCTTATACAGGGGGAACTATGGCTACACCTTC.